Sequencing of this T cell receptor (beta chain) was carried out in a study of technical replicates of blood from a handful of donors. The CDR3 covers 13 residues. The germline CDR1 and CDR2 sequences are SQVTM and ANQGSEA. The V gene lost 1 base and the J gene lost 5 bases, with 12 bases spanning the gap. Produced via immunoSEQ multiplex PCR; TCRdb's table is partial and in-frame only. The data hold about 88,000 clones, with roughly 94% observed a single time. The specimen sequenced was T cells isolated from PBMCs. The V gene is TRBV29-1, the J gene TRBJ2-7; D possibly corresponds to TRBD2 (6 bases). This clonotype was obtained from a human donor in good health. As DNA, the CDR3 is TGCAGCGTTGAAGTCGGGAGAAGCGACGAGCAGTACTTC. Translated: CSVEVGRSDEQYF.